This is a list of T cell receptor beta chains from one sample in a study of blood T cell repertoires in COVID-19. The method was immunoSEQ multiplex PCR; TCRdb's version includes in-frame clones alone and lacks a portion of them. The data show almost 500,000 clones, roughly nine tenths seen once. The sequenced sample consisted of PBMCs or T cells enriched from blood (not recorded which). All receptors derive from a woman aged 60-75 years who had recovered from COVID-19. Each CDR3 is given with its conserved first and last residue. A D gene is named only where the DNA matches it firmly. Clone size is stated in some rows and not others, as once, few, many or a class when expanded.

cdr3_length: 15
v_call: TRBV7-6
clone_size: few
d_call: TRBD1
j_call: TRBJ1-1
cdr3_aa: CASSLQTGGLTVAFF
cdr3_nt: TGTGCCAGCAGCTTACAGACAGGGGGCTTAACGGTAGCTTTCTTT

cdr3_length: 16
v_call: TRBV14
clone_size: once
d_call: TRBD1
j_call: TRBJ1-1
cdr3_aa: CASSPTGGIGNTEAFF
cdr3_nt: TGTGCCAGCAGCCCTACAGGGGGCATAGGGAACACTGAAGCTTTCTTT

cdr3_length: 11
v_call: TRBV20-1
clone_size: -
d_call: -
j_call: TRBJ1-1
cdr3_aa: CSARDQGRAFF
cdr3_nt: TGCAGTGCTAGAGATCAGGGGAGAGCTTTCTTT

cdr3_length: 15
v_call: TRBV13
clone_size: -
d_call: -
j_call: TRBJ1-2
cdr3_aa: CASSYPGISVEGYTF
cdr3_nt: TGTGCCAGCAGCTACCCAGGGATAAGCGTGGAAGGCTACACCTTC

cdr3_length: 14
v_call: TRBV7-2
clone_size: -
d_call: -
j_call: TRBJ1-6
cdr3_aa: CASSSVPYDSPLHF
cdr3_nt: TGTGCCAGCAGCTCCGTACCCTATGATTCACCCCTCCACTTT

cdr3_length: 14
v_call: TRBV11-2
clone_size: -
d_call: -
j_call: TRBJ2-1
cdr3_aa: CASSFPGSSLKQFF
cdr3_nt: TGTGCCAGCAGCTTCCCGGGATCTTCCCTAAAGCAGTTCTTC

cdr3_length: 13
v_call: TRBV30
clone_size: -
d_call: -
j_call: TRBJ1-5
cdr3_aa: CAWSVRGNQPQHF
cdr3_nt: TGTGCCTGGAGTGTACGAGGCAATCAGCCCCAGCATTTT

cdr3_length: 15
v_call: TRBV11-3
clone_size: -
d_call: TRBD1
j_call: TRBJ1-2
cdr3_aa: CASSLAQGANYGYTF
cdr3_nt: TGTGCCAGCAGCTTGGCTCAGGGGGCTAACTATGGCTACACCTTC

cdr3_length: 15
v_call: TRBV24-1
clone_size: -
d_call: TRBD1
j_call: TRBJ2-3
cdr3_aa: CATSDDTGAGDTQYF
cdr3_nt: TGTGCCACCAGTGATGACACAGGGGCCGGGGATACGCAGTATTTT

cdr3_length: 15
v_call: TRBV6-5
clone_size: -
d_call: TRBD1
j_call: TRBJ1-2
cdr3_aa: CASSFASSGTVGYTF
cdr3_nt: TGTGCCAGCAGTTTCGCTTCATCCGGGACAGTTGGCTACACCTTC

cdr3_length: 14
v_call: TRBV19
clone_size: -
d_call: TRBD1
j_call: TRBJ2-1
cdr3_aa: CASSPRQGYNEQFF
cdr3_nt: TGTGCCAGTAGTCCACGACAGGGCTACAATGAGCAGTTCTTC

cdr3_length: 16
v_call: TRBV5-1
clone_size: -
d_call: TRBD2
j_call: TRBJ2-3
cdr3_aa: CASSPPQLAGGGTQYF
cdr3_nt: TGCGCCAGCAGCCCGCCCCAACTAGCGGGGGGGGGTACGCAGTATTTT

cdr3_length: 17
v_call: TRBV7-2
clone_size: -
d_call: TRBD2
j_call: TRBJ2-3
cdr3_aa: CASSPGLAGGPADTQYF
cdr3_nt: TGTGCCAGCAGCCCCGGACTAGCGGGGGGGCCTGCAGATACGCAGTATTTT

cdr3_length: 14
v_call: TRBV30
clone_size: -
d_call: TRBD1
j_call: TRBJ1-2
cdr3_aa: CAWSYTGGDYGYTF
cdr3_nt: TGTGCCTGGAGCTATACAGGGGGCGACTATGGCTACACCTTC

cdr3_length: 18
v_call: TRBV4-1
clone_size: -
d_call: -
j_call: TRBJ2-2
cdr3_aa: CASSPDDGHYANTGELFF
cdr3_nt: TGCGCCAGCAGCCCGGACGACGGACATTACGCGAACACCGGGGAGCTGTTTTTT

cdr3_length: 14
v_call: TRBV19
clone_size: -
d_call: -
j_call: TRBJ1-6
cdr3_aa: CASSLSGPNSPLHF
cdr3_nt: TGTGCCAGTAGTTTATCAGGCCCTAATTCACCCCTCCACTTT

cdr3_length: 15
v_call: TRBV6-2/TRBV6-3
clone_size: -
d_call: TRBD1
j_call: TRBJ2-3
cdr3_aa: CASSYQDRVTDTQYF
cdr3_nt: TGTGCCAGCAGTTACCAGGACAGGGTCACAGATACGCAGTATTTT

cdr3_length: 15
v_call: TRBV11-2
clone_size: few
d_call: -
j_call: TRBJ1-1
cdr3_aa: CASSLDQIMNTEAFF
cdr3_nt: TGTGCCAGCAGCTTAGATCAGATTATGAACACTGAAGCTTTCTTT

cdr3_length: 17
v_call: TRBV24-1
clone_size: few
d_call: TRBD1
j_call: TRBJ1-5
cdr3_aa: CATSDSRDRAPGQPQHF
cdr3_nt: TGTGCCACCAGTGATTCGAGGGACAGGGCTCCAGGTCAGCCCCAGCATTTT

cdr3_length: 15
v_call: TRBV15
clone_size: -
d_call: TRBD1
j_call: TRBJ1-5
cdr3_aa: CATSRGDSDNQPQHF
cdr3_nt: TGTGCCACCAGCAGAGGGGACAGTGACAATCAGCCCCAGCATTTT

cdr3_length: 14
v_call: TRBV7-9
clone_size: -
d_call: -
j_call: TRBJ2-7
cdr3_aa: CASSLTGTPYEQYF
cdr3_nt: TGTGCCAGCAGCCTTACCGGGACACCTTACGAGCAGTACTTC

cdr3_length: 15
v_call: TRBV3-1/TRBV3-2
clone_size: -
d_call: -
j_call: TRBJ2-3
cdr3_aa: CASSQEVAYTDTQYF
cdr3_nt: TGTGCCAGCAGCCAAGAGGTAGCTTACACAGATACGCAGTATTTT

cdr3_length: 13
v_call: TRBV7-2
clone_size: once
d_call: TRBD1
j_call: TRBJ2-3
cdr3_aa: CASSADRADTQYF
cdr3_nt: TGTGCCAGCAGCGCCGACAGGGCAGATACGCAGTATTTT

cdr3_length: 15
v_call: TRBV9
clone_size: -
d_call: TRBD2
j_call: TRBJ2-5
cdr3_aa: CASSVAGGPQETQYF
cdr3_nt: TGTGCCAGCAGCGTAGCGGGGGGGCCTCAAGAGACCCAGTACTTC

cdr3_length: 15
v_call: TRBV24-1
clone_size: -
d_call: -
j_call: TRBJ1-4
cdr3_aa: CATSDSGPGGEKLFF
cdr3_nt: TGTGCCACCAGTGACTCAGGCCCGGGGGGTGAAAAACTGTTTTTT

cdr3_length: 15
v_call: TRBV6-6
clone_size: -
d_call: TRBD1
j_call: TRBJ1-4
cdr3_aa: CASSYQGQAGEKLFF
cdr3_nt: TGTGCCAGCAGTTACCAGGGACAGGCTGGAGAAAAACTGTTTTTT

cdr3_length: 15
v_call: TRBV5-1
clone_size: -
d_call: -
j_call: TRBJ2-2
cdr3_aa: CASSYPTTDTGELFF
cdr3_nt: TGCGCCAGCAGCTATCCCACTACTGACACCGGGGAGCTGTTTTTT

cdr3_length: 16
v_call: TRBV2
clone_size: -
d_call: TRBD1
j_call: TRBJ1-5
cdr3_aa: CASSESDRGLRQPQHF
cdr3_nt: TGTGCCAGCAGTGAATCGGACAGGGGGCTCCGCCAGCCCCAGCATTTT

cdr3_length: 17
v_call: TRBV14
clone_size: -
d_call: -
j_call: TRBJ1-4
cdr3_aa: CASSHRWGSPTNEKLFF
cdr3_nt: TGTGCCAGCAGCCACCGATGGGGCAGCCCAACTAATGAAAAACTGTTTTTT

cdr3_length: 14
v_call: TRBV27
clone_size: -
d_call: -
j_call: TRBJ2-1
cdr3_aa: CASRLGGYNNEQFF
cdr3_nt: TGTGCCAGCAGGTTGGGGGGTTATAACAATGAGCAGTTCTTC

cdr3_length: 16
v_call: TRBV9
clone_size: -
d_call: -
j_call: TRBJ2-5
cdr3_aa: CASSVAPGAGGETQYF
cdr3_nt: TGTGCCAGCAGCGTAGCTCCAGGGGCTGGTGGGGAGACCCAGTACTTC

cdr3_length: 15
v_call: TRBV4-1
clone_size: once
d_call: TRBD2
j_call: TRBJ2-1
cdr3_aa: CASSQVASGGIEQFF
cdr3_nt: TGCGCCAGCAGCCAAGTAGCGAGCGGGGGGATTGAGCAGTTCTTC

cdr3_length: 15
v_call: TRBV5-1
clone_size: -
d_call: TRBD1
j_call: TRBJ1-1
cdr3_aa: CASSFHGQGGTEAFF
cdr3_nt: TGCGCCAGCAGCTTCCATGGACAGGGAGGGACTGAAGCTTTCTTT

cdr3_length: 14
v_call: TRBV11-3
clone_size: -
d_call: -
j_call: TRBJ2-1
cdr3_aa: CASSLEERDNEQFF
cdr3_nt: TGTGCCAGCAGCTTAGAAGAGAGGGACAATGAGCAGTTCTTC

cdr3_length: 15
v_call: TRBV25-1
clone_size: -
d_call: -
j_call: TRBJ1-2
cdr3_aa: CASSEYWQGNYGYTF
cdr3_nt: TGTGCCAGCAGTGAATATTGGCAGGGGAACTATGGCTACACCTTC